The subject of this entry is one T cell receptor beta chain. The V and J ends lost 4 bases and 1 base respectively, with 4 bases between them. Germline loops: CDR1 SGHAT, CDR2 FQNNGV. The CDR3 has 12 residues. The data were obtained in a study of technical replicates of blood from a few donors. Assay: immunoSEQ multiplex PCR; the TCRdb copy retains only in-frame clones and omits some. This repertoire shows about 66,000 clones, approximately 93% found once; its top ten account for approximately 4.8%. The sample taken for sequencing was PBMCs. This TCR was recovered from a human donor in good health. Some clones in this sample may be carry-over from other donors' samples. This chain uses TRBV11-2 with TRBJ2-5; D is undetermined. CDR3 region: CASSSVQETQYF. The CDR3 bases are TGTGCCAGCAGCTCCGTCCAAGAGACCCAGTACTTC.